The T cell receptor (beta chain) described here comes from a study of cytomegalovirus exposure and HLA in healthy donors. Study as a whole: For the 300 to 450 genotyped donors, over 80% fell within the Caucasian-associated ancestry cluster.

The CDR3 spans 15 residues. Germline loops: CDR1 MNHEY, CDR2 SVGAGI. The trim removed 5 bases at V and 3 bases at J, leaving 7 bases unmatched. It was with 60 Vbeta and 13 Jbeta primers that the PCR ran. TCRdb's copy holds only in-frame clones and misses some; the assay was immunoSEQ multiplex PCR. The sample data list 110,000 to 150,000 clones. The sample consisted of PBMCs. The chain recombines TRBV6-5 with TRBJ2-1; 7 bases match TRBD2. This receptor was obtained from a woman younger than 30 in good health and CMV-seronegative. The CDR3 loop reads CASSQQRDRYNEQFF. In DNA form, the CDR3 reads TGTGCCAGCAGTCAACAGCGGGATCGCTACAATGAGCAGTTCTTC.